The entry that follows covers one T cell receptor (beta chain) sequence. What this receptor recognizes is not known. Nothing much larger sits one base from this clone, and base qualities are not available. The protocol used for the library was PCR. The reads were generated on an Illumina HiSeq 2000. TCRdb redid the processing of the public reads, applying fastp at Q25 and MiXCR, and retained in-frame beta chains. Identical CDR3 protein sequences are pooled into one entry, listed with their most common genes and DNA. The sample yields about 97,000 distinct CDR3 sequences; more than 45% were counted once. 9.5% to 15% of the sample lies in the top ten. The sample comes from a study of CDR3 diversity in severe acne (dated by TCRdb to between 2018 and 2020). The germline V and J ends show losses of 5 bases and 2 bases respectively, and no gene match explains 5 bases of the junction. Including cysteine and phenylalanine, the CDR3 has 13 amino acids. Only the CDR3 DNA stays, 39 bases, in frame from base 1. From a lookup of the germline V gene (reference sequence), CDR1 and CDR2 are GTSNPN and SVGIG.

This clonotype was obtained from a male donor with acne. The sequenced sample was blood. Recombination joined TRBV30 with TRBJ1-1; 7 of the junction bases match TRBD1. The nucleotides read TGTGCCTGGCAGACAGGGTTTAACACTGAAGCTTTCTTT. Its protein reads: CAWQTGFNTEAFF. The CDR3, completed at both ends by the reference TRBV30 and TRBJ1-1 genes, gives the full variable domain SQTIHQWPATLVQPVGSPLSLECTVEGTSNPNLYWYRQAAGRGLQLLFYSVGIGQISSEVPQNLSASRPQDRQFILSSKKLLLSDSGFYLCAWQTGFNTEAFFGQGTRLTVV.